One and the same sample provided the 29 T cell receptor beta chains below, sequenced in a study of radiation and T cells in renal cell carcinoma. Time point in this sample: blood 2 weeks post-SBRT. Treatment indicated: 15 Gy SBRT to primary tumor, nephrectomy 4 weeks later. Assay: immunoSEQ multiplex PCR; the TCRdb copy retains only in-frame clones and omits some. The table includes 100,000 to 150,000 clones, about 81% detected once. The source was blood, collected from a patient whose treatment included radiotherapy and nephrectomy. The receptor source for this set is an older woman with renal cell carcinoma.

This chain uses TRBV2 with TRBJ2-5; D call uncertain. The CDR3 is 12 residues long. Germline CDR1 SNHLY, CDR2 FYNNEI. Trimming cost V 6 bases and J 2 bases, with 7 bases left between them. The CDR3 DNA follows: TGTGCCAGCAGCGTCCATCAAGAGACCCAGTACTTC. Translating it yields CASSVHQETQYF.

CDR3: CASMGVESRHQETQYF. DNA for the CDR3: TGTGCCAGCATGGGGGTCGAGTCGCGCCACCAAGAGACCCAGTACTTC. The chain carries TRBV2 and TRBJ2-5; the D gene could be TRBD1 or TRBD2 (5 bases each). V dropped 7 bases and J dropped 0 bases, with 18 bases sitting between them. There are 16 residues in the CDR3. Germline assignment: CDR1 SNHLY and CDR2 FYNNEI.

The V and J genes are TRBV11-2 and TRBJ1-2, with D unresolved. The germline V gene has CDR1 SGHAT and CDR2 FQNNGV. The CDR3 contains 14 residues. V gave up 5 bases and J gave up 4 bases, with 14 bases separating them. CDR3 bases: TGTGCCAGCAGCCCCCCGGGGTCGAGCTATGGCTACACCTTC. It translates to CASSPPGSSYGYTF.

The chain recombines TRBV9 with TRBJ2-1; 7 bases fit TRBD1. Germline loops: CDR1 SGDLS, CDR2 YYNGEE. The CDR3 contains 17 residues. V was pared by 4 bases and J by 2 bases, with 12 bases of the junction left unmatched. The CDR3 nucleotides read TGTGCCAGCAGCTCCGGACAGGACGGTTACCCCTACAATGAGCAGTTCTTC. This sequence encodes CASSSGQDGYPYNEQFF.

The chain recombines TRBV23-1 with TRBJ1-5; no reliable D call. TRBV23-1 is an ORF; its function is uncertain. The CDR3 runs to 19 residues. V was cut by 0 bases and J by 0 bases, with 18 bases left in between. CDR3: CASSQSTVSRFYSNQPQHF. The CDR3 nucleotides are TGCGCCAGCAGTCAATCGACCGTATCCCGGTTTTATAGCAATCAGCCCCAGCATTTT.

This chain uses TRBV19 with TRBJ2-5, with 10 positions matching TRBD1. V trimming: 1 base; J trimming: 1 base; junction bases outside the gene matches: 0. The CDR3 runs 15 residues. Germline V gene sequence: CDR1 LNHDA, CDR2 SQIVND (reference sequence). The CDR3 loop is CASSIGTGGQETQYF. The CDR3 region has the DNA TGTGCCAGTAGTATAGGGACAGGGGGCCAAGAGACCCAGTACTTC.

This chain links TRBV27 with TRBJ1-1; no clear D gene. Germline values: CDR1 MNHEY, CDR2 SMNVEV (reference sequence). The ends were cut back, 1 base at V and 1 base at J, with 13 bases in the middle. The CDR3 loop spans 16 amino acids. The CDR3 bases are TGTGCCAGCAGTTTATTCGGCCCTAGCGGGAACACTGAAGCTTTCTTT. It is translated as CASSLFGPSGNTEAFF.

The rearrangement uses TRBV30 and TRBJ2-2; D ambiguous. The CDR3 is 14 amino acids. V gave up 3 bases and J gave up 3 bases, with 11 bases separating them. CDR1 is GTSNPN and CDR2 is SVGIG in the germline V gene (reference sequence). DNA of the CDR3: TGTGCCTGGAGACATGCCGGAGACACCGGGGAGCTGTTTTTT. Translated, it gives CAWRHAGDTGELFF.

This rearrangement joins TRBV30 to TRBJ1-5; 9 bases match TRBD1. This CDR3 is built from 16 residues. From germline, CDR1 is GTSNPN and CDR2 SVGIG (reference sequence). The V gene end was trimmed by 0 bases and the J gene end by 6 bases; junction bases not matched to a gene: 9. The CDR3 DNA reads as TGTGCCTGGAGTGTACGGGGGGACAGGGTAAGTCAGCCCCAGCATTTT. It specifies CAWSVRGDRVSQPQHF.

The V and J genes are TRBV19 and TRBJ1-3; TRBD1 might be the D (5 bases). Germline CDR1 and CDR2: LNHDA and SQIVND (reference sequence). The V and J ends lost 3 bases and 4 bases respectively, with 13 bases between them. The length of the CDR3 is 15 residues. Here the CDR3 reads CASSIDRHPGNTIYF. The DNA of the CDR3 is TGTGCCAGTAGTATTGACAGACACCCCGGAAACACCATATATTTT.

The J gene is TRBJ1-5, the V gene TRBV5-6, with D possibly being TRBD1 (5 bases). The CDR3 covers 14 residues. Germline V gene lookup returns CDR1 SGHDT and CDR2 YYEEEE. Trimming stripped 3 bases from V and 6 bases from J, with 13 bases between. The CDR3 region is CASSWGDGSQPQHF. The CDR3, as DNA: TGTGCCAGCAGCTGGGGGGACGGTAGTCAGCCCCAGCATTTT.

This clone was seen a few times. The rearrangement links TRBV5-1 to TRBJ2-5; 8 bases line up with TRBD1. This CDR3 region has 13 residues. Germline V lookup: CDR1 SGHRS, CDR2 YFSETQ. With 7 bases clipped from V and 5 bases from J, the junction kept 7 bases outside the gene matches. The CDR3 spells CASCQGARETQYF. The CDR3 DNA is TGCGCCAGCTGCCAGGGGGCAAGGGAGACCCAGTACTTC.

This clone has just one count. CDR3 bases: TGTGCCAGCAGCTTGGCCGACAGGGGGTCCTACGAGCAGTACTTC. Its protein is CASSLADRGSYEQYF. V usage is TRBV7-9 and J usage is TRBJ2-7; 9 nucleotides align to TRBD1. Per germline, CDR1 SEHNR and CDR2 FQNEAQ (reference sequence). The CDR3 length is 15 residues. V was pared by 3 bases and J by 1 base, with 4 bases of the junction left unmatched.

The CDR3 sequence: CASSLASGLAASDTQYF. In nucleotides, the CDR3 is TGTGCCAGCAGCTTGGCCTCGGGACTAGCGGCCTCAGATACGCAGTATTTT. The V gene is TRBV5-8, the J gene TRBJ2-3, with 11 positions matching TRBD2. This CDR3 is built from 17 residues. The V segment lost 0 bases and the J segment 4 bases; nucleotides outside the gene matches: 7. Germline CDR1 reads SGHTS; CDR2 reads YDEGEE.

This clone has only one observation. The chain joins TRBV6-5 to TRBJ2-3; no reliable D call. There are 14 residues in the CDR3. With 5 bases removed from V and 0 bases from J, the gap between germline ends came to 9 bases. Germline V gives CDR1 MNHEY, CDR2 SVGAGI. The CDR3 DNA reads as TGTGCCAGCAGTGCCAGTATTAGCACAGATACGCAGTATTTT. Encoded protein: CASSASISTDTQYF.

This rearrangement joins TRBV5-1 to TRBJ2-4; the match to TRBD1 covers 8 bases. V shed 1 base, J shed 8 bases, and the junction held 8 bases outside the gene matches. CDR3 length: 15 amino acids. CDR1 and CDR2 from the germline V gene are SGHRS and YFSETQ. As DNA, the CDR3 is TGCGCCAGCAGCTTGAGGACAGGGCGGTCGGACATTCAGTACTTC. Translation: CASSLRTGRSDIQYF.

The rearrangement links TRBV9 to TRBJ2-1; D ambiguous. Germline CDR1 is SGDLS and CDR2 is YYNGEE. The CDR3 covers 16 residues. The V end lost 1 base, the J end lost 0 bases, and 11 bases lay between the germline ends. CDR3 in amino acids: CASSVLGGASYNEQFF. As DNA, the CDR3 is TGTGCCAGCAGCGTATTGGGCGGAGCCTCCTACAATGAGCAGTTCTTC. Combining the CDR3 with reference TRBV9 and TRBJ2-1 gives the whole variable domain DSGVTQTPKHLITATGQRVTLRCSPRSGDLSVYWYQQSLDQGLQFLIQYYNGEERAKGNILERFSAQQFPDLHSELNLSSLELGDSALYFCASSVLGGASYNEQFFGPGTRLTVL.

The chain uses TRBV6-5 and TRBJ2-7; weak D call: TRBD1 (6 bases). This CDR3 contains 15 residues. The V gene's germline CDR1 is MNHEY and CDR2 SVGAGI. Trimming pared 2 bases from V and 0 bases from J, leaving 11 bases between. CDR3 sequence reads: CASSYTWDTSYEQYF. CDR3 bases: TGTGCCAGCAGTTACACCTGGGACACCTCCTACGAGCAGTACTTC.

The rearrangement links TRBV6-5 to TRBJ1-1; 10 nucleotides align to TRBD1. This CDR3 has 15 residues. CDR1 and CDR2 from the germline V gene are MNHEY and SVGAGI. Losses at the gene ends were 6 bases for V and 5 bases for J; bases not matched to a gene: 9. The CDR3 region has the DNA TGTGCCAGCAGAGACAGGGGGCGCGGTAAGACTGAAGCTTTCTTT. Its protein is CASRDRGRGKTEAFF.

The chain uses TRBV7-9 and TRBJ1-1, with no clear D. Germline-derived CDR1 and CDR2 are SEHNR and FQNEAQ (reference sequence). Trimming removed 8 bases from V and 6 bases from J, with 19 bases in between. This CDR3 region has 14 residues. CDR3 sequence: CASGHRTAEPEAFF. In nucleotides, the CDR3 is TGTGCCAGCGGGCACCGGACGGCCGAACCTGAAGCTTTCTTT.

The rearrangement links TRBV27 to TRBJ1-5; D is unclear. The CDR3 consists of 14 residues. Germline CDR1 and CDR2: MNHEY and SMNVEV (reference sequence). Trimming removed 4 bases from V and 11 bases from J, with 18 bases in between. The CDR3 DNA reads as TGTGCCAGCAGTTCCCTCGCTGGGGAATGGGCCCAGCATTTT. It yields the protein CASSSLAGEWAQHF.

The gene calls are TRBV7-3 and TRBJ1-5; 8 bases line up with TRBD1. Germline V gene data show CDR1 as SGHTA and CDR2 as FQGTGA. The CDR3 loop spans 15 amino acids. Trimming took 2 bases from V and 6 from J; bases not matched to a gene: 6. The CDR3 DNA is TGTGCCAGCAGCTTATCCGACAGGGGCTCTCAGCCCCAGCATTTT. This sequence encodes CASSLSDRGSQPQHF.

V usage is TRBV14 and J usage is TRBJ2-7; the D gene is possibly TRBD1 (6 bases). CDR1 SGHDN and CDR2 FVKESK come from the germline V gene. The CDR3 runs to 14 residues. The ends were cut back, 1 base at V and 5 bases at J, with 12 bases in the middle. The CDR3 here is CASSQGGRGDEQYF. DNA for the CDR3: TGTGCCAGCAGCCAAGGGGGGCGAGGAGACGAGCAGTACTTC.

V gene TRBV27 combines with J gene TRBJ2-7; a weak D match, TRBD1 (5 bases). Germline lookup yields CDR1 MNHEY and CDR2 SMNVEV (reference sequence). V dropped 2 bases and J dropped 3 bases, with 8 bases sitting between them. The CDR3 runs 13 residues. CDR3 sequence: CASSLRTFYEQYF. The CDR3 DNA is TGTGCCAGCAGTTTAAGGACATTCTACGAGCAGTACTTC.

This clone appeared a few times. V usage is TRBV4-1 and J usage is TRBJ1-1; unclear D gene. The germline V gene encodes CDR1 MGHRA and CDR2 YSYEKL. Trimming removed 3 bases from V and 4 bases from J, with 9 bases in between. This CDR3 spans 13 amino acids. The CDR3 spells CASSHAGGTEAFF. The CDR3 DNA sequence: TGCGCCAGCAGCCACGCGGGAGGCACTGAAGCTTTCTTT.

The chain recombines TRBV7-6 with TRBJ2-5; D may be TRBD2 (6 bases). The CDR3 contains 16 residues. V shed 4 bases and J shed 8 bases, with 23 bases lying between them. From germline, CDR1 is SGHVS and CDR2 FNYEAQ. In DNA form, the CDR3 reads TGTGCCAGCAGCTCCGCGGGGACCTGGACCGGGGAAACCCAGTACTTC. It specifies CASSSAGTWTGETQYF.

Regarding this clone: At the DNA level, this CDR3 is encoded by other sequences in the same sample as well. V and J are TRBV5-6 and TRBJ2-2; D perhaps matches TRBD2 (6 bases). CDR3 size: 15 residues. Trimming removed 3 bases at V and 2 bases at J, with 11 bases between. CDR1 is SGHDT, CDR2 YYEEEE, per germline. CDR3 coding DNA: TGTGCCAGCAGCTGGGGGACTGGAAACACCGGGGAGCTGTTTTTT. It yields the protein CASSWGTGNTGELFF.

This chain links TRBV30 with TRBJ2-3; tentative D call: TRBD2 (5 bases). The CDR3 totals 15 residues. V lost 0 bases and J 4 bases, leaving 14 bases between the germline ends. Germline-derived CDR1 and CDR2 are GTSNPN and SVGIG (reference sequence). In nucleotides, the CDR3 is TGTGCCTGGAGTGTAACGGGGTCTCTCTCAGATACGCAGTATTTT. Translating it yields CAWSVTGSLSDTQYF.

The gene calls are TRBV18 and TRBJ1-2; D is unclear. Germline V gene lookup returns CDR1 KGHSH and CDR2 LQKENI. With 2 bases removed from V and 6 bases from J, the gap between germline ends came to 10 bases. The CDR3 sequence is 13 residues long. The CDR3 sequence is CASSPKRENGYTF. Here the CDR3 DNA reads TGTGCCAGCTCACCAAAAAGGGAGAATGGCTACACCTTC.